The present T cell receptor beta chain was sequenced within a study of cytomegalovirus exposure and HLA in healthy donors. The V and J ends lost 1 base and 0 bases respectively, with 10 bases between them. The V gene's germline CDR1 is LGHNA and CDR2 YNFKEQ. The CDR3 spans 15 residues. Primers included in the PCR were 60 Vbeta and 13 Jbeta primers. In the study's own analysis: Roughly 11 million of the roughly 80 million unique TCR beta chains counted in a later analysis were shared. Some clones are missing from TCRdb's copy, which holds only in-frame ones; the method was immunoSEQ multiplex PCR. V and J calls and clone size come straight from that table; D and trimming were deduced from the DNA. Seen here are about 51,000 clones, around 80% observed once, and the top ten hold 2.5%. Points on this clone: What it recognizes is unknown.

General study results and limits: A later analysis linked a missense variant in DCLRE1C to the trimming of TCR beta V and J genes. Association with HLA alleles at 0.05 false discovery rate was found for 15,000 to 20,000 TCR beta sequences in a later analysis.

The source is a boy younger than 18 in good health and CMV-seropositive. V gene TRBV4-2 combines with J gene TRBJ2-7; TRBD1 might be the D (5 bases). Specimen: PBMCs. As DNA, the CDR3 is TGTGCCAGCAGCCAAGGGACACTGAGCTCCTACGAGCAGTACTTC. Protein product: CASSQGTLSSYEQYF.